This TCR beta chain was recovered during a study of T cells after yellow fever vaccination. Study conclusions and caveats: The CD4 compartment and the CD8 compartment contained a small share of clonotypes in common.

5'RACE template switching generated TCR cDNA, adding a universal primer site and UMIs. TCRdb reprocessed the 5' RACE reads with MiXCR, giving one entry per CDR3 protein. The repertoire has about 340,000 distinct CDR3 sequences, approximately 3.9% of them found once; the top ten carry roughly 24%. This clonotype was observed a handful of times. The antigen is undetermined. CDR3 length: 12 amino acids. CDR1 and CDR2 from the germline V gene are SNHLY and FYNNEI. The V end lost 7 bases, the J end lost 3 bases, and 9 bases lay between the germline ends. The specimen comprised PBMCs, sampled 5 days after the yellow fever booster vaccination. The sequence derives from a man younger than 35 who received the YFV17D yellow fever vaccine. The chain combines TRBV2 with TRBJ1-1; D is perhaps TRBD1 (5 bases). The CDR3 nucleotides read TGTGCCAGCATGGGGGATCACACTGAAGCTTTCTTT. This gives the protein CASMGDHTEAFF.